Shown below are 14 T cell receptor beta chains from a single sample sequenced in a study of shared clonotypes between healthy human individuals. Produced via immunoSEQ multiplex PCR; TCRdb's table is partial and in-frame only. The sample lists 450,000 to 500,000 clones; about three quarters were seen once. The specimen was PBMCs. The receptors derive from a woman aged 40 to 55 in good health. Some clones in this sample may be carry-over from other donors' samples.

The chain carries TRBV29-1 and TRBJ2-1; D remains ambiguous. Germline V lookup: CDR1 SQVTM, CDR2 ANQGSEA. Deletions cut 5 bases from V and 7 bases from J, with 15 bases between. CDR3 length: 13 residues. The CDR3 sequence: CSVSRTDSNEQFF. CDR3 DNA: TGCAGCGTTTCCCGAACCGACTCGAATGAGCAGTTCTTC.

In DNA form, the CDR3 reads TGTGCCAGCAGCTTAGGAGGGGGCTTCACCGGGGAGCTGTTTTTT. It specifies CASSLGGGFTGELFF. This chain connects TRBV7-8 to TRBJ2-2, with 7 bases that match TRBD1. J gave up 4 bases and V 1 base, and 3 bases lay outside the gene matches. The CDR3 sequence is 15 residues long. In germline, CDR1 is SGHVS, CDR2 FQNEAQ.

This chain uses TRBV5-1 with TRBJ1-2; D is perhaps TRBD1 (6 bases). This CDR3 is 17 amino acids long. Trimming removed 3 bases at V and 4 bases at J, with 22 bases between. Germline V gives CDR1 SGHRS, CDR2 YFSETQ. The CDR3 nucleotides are TGCGCCAGCAGCTCCGACCCCCAGGGGATTCAGGTCTATGGCTACACCTTC. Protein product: CASSSDPQGIQVYGYTF.

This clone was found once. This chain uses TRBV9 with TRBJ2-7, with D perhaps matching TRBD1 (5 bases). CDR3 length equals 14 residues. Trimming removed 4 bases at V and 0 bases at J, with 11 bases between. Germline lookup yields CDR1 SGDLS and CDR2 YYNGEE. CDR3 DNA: TGTGCCAGCAGCCCTCCGACAGCCTCCTACGAGCAGTACTTC. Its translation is CASSPPTASYEQYF.

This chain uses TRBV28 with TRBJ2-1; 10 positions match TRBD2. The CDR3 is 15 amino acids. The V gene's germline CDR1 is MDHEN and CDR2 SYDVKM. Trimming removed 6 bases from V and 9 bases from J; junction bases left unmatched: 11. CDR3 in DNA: TGTGCCAGCAGGCAAAGCGGGAGGGCCTTCGGTGAGCAGTTCTTC. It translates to CASRQSGRAFGEQFF. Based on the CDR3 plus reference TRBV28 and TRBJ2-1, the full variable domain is DVKVTQSSRYLVKRTGEKVFLECVQDMDHENMFWYRQDPGLGLRLIYFSYDVKMKEKGDIPEGYSVSREKKERFSLILESASTNQTSMYLCASRQSGRAFGEQFFGPGTRLTVL.

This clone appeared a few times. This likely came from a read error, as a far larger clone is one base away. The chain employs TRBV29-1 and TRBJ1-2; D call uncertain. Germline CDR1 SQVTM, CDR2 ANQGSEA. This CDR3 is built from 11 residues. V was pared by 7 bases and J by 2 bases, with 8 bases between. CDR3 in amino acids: CSGSSNYGYTF. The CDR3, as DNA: TGCAGCGGGTCCTCAAACTATGGCTACACCTTC.

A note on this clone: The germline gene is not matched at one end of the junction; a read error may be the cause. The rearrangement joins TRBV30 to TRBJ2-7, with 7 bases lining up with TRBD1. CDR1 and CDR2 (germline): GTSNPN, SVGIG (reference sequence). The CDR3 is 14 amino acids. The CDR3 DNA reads TGTGCCTGGAGTGTAGGCAGGGGGTCCTGCGAGCAGTACTTC. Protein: CAWSVGRGSCEQYF.

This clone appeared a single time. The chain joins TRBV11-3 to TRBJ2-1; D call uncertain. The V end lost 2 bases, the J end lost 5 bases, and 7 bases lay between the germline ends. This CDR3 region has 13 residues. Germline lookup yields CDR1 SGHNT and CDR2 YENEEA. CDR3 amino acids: CASSLNPDNEQFF. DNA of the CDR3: TGTGCCAGCAGCTTAAACCCCGACAATGAGCAGTTCTTC.

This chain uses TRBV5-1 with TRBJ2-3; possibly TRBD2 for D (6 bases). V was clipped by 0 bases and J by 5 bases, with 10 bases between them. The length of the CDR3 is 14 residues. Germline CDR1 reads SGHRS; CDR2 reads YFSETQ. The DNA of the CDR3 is TGCGCCAGCAGCTTGGCCGGGAGTGGAGATACGCAGTATTTT. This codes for CASSLAGSGDTQYF. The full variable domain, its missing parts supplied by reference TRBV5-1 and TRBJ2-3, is KAGVTQTPRYLIKTRGQQVTLSCSPISGHRSVSWYQQTPGQGLQFLFEYFSETQRNKGNFPGRFSGRQFSNSRSEMNVSTLELGDSALYLCASSLAGSGDTQYFGPGTRLTVL.

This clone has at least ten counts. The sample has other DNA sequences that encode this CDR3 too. CDR3 residues: CASSLAGSGGYTF. CDR3 DNA: TGTGCCAGCAGCTTAGCAGGGTCGGGTGGCTACACCTTC. The rearrangement uses TRBV7-2 and TRBJ1-2; D is unclear. The CDR3 length is 13 residues. The V gene's germline CDR1 is SGHTA and CDR2 FQGNSA. V lost 0 bases to trimming and J lost 7 bases, with 9 bases between them.

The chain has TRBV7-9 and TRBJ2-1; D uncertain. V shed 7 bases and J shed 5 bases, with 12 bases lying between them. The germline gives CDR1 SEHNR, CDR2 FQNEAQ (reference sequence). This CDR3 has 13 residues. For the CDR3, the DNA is TGTGCCAGCAACCGACCGGGCCACAATGAGCAGTTCTTC. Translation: CASNRPGHNEQFF.

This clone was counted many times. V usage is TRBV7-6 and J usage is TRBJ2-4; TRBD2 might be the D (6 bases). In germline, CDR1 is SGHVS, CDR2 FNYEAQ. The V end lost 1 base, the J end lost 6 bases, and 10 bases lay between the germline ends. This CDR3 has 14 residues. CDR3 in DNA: TGTGCCAGCAGCTTAGACGGGGGTGGAAACATTCAGTACTTC. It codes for CASSLDGGGNIQYF.

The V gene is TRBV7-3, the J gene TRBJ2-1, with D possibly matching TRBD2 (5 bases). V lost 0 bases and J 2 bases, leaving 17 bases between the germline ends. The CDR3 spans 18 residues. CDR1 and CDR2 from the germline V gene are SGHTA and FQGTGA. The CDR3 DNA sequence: TGTGCCAGCAGCTTAACTCTTTCGAGCGGCCCTGCCTACAATGAGCAGTTCTTC. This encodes CASSLTLSSGPAYNEQFF.

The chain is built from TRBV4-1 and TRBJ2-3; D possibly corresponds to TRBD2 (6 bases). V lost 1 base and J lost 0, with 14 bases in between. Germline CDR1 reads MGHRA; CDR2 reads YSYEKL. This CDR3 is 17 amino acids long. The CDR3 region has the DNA TGCGCCAGCAGCCAAGTTGGGGTAGCGGCGAGCACAGATACGCAGTATTTT. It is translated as CASSQVGVAASTDTQYF.